These T cell receptor beta chains were read from a single sample in a study of OX40 agonist ivuxolimab in advanced cancers. TCRdb keeps only in-frame clones here, not all; method: immunoSEQ multiplex PCR. The profile shows 50,000 to 75,000 clones, roughly nine tenths of them singletons. This sample comprised CD4+ or CD8+ T cells sorted from blood, obtained in a trial of the OX40 agonist ivuxolimab. These receptor sequences come from an adult with an advanced solid tumor such as melanoma, head and neck, liver or kidney cancer. CDR3s include the opening cysteine and the closing phenylalanine or tryptophan. Each record gives: CDR3 protein, clone size, D gene, V gene. A D gene is named only where the DNA matches it firmly. Some rows have no size entry. The others give once, few or many, or a class for an expanded clone.

CASSQDRGGVSYNEQFF,NA,NA,TRBV4-2
CASSQVALQETQYF,NA,NA,TRBV4-1
CASSTSAGQETQYF,NA,TRBD2,TRBV6-5
CASSLVQGFSYEQYF,NA,TRBD1,TRBV7-2
CASSVGKGELFF,NA,NA,TRBV2
CASSLSVSLRSGADTGELFF,NA,NA,TRBV7-7
CASSVSGQGITKSTGELFF,NA,TRBD1,TRBV9
CATRNPGFLLNTGELFF,once,NA,TRBV14
CASSQDAPAEDYGYTF,NA,NA,TRBV4-1
CSVDPAGAGNTIYF,NA,NA,TRBV29-1
CASSYGRGTEAFF,NA,NA,TRBV13
CSVEDRVINNEQFF,NA,NA,TRBV29-1
CASSISTGPHYEQYF,once,TRBD1,TRBV19
CASSVDVGTEAFF,NA,NA,TRBV9
CASSFLGAVMDNEQFF,NA,NA,TRBV27
CASSLPGNYSNQPQHF,NA,NA,TRBV7-6
CASSDSPGTQETQYF,few,NA,TRBV27
CASKSRQEPHSGNTIYF,medium-sized,NA,TRBV19
CASSSPDRGLEEQYF,NA,TRBD1,TRBV7-8
CASSLSGPSSYNEQFF,NA,NA,TRBV5-1
CASSLWLSYNYGYTF,NA,NA,TRBV28
CASGRINEKLFF,NA,NA,TRBV30
CASSLASDGLYEQYF,NA,NA,TRBV7-9
CASSTPDDYNEQFF,NA,NA,TRBV19
CASSYGLADNEQFF,NA,NA,TRBV6-5
CASSPSGGAEGTDTQYF,NA,TRBD2,TRBV18
CASSQAPPLSSYNEQFF,once,NA,TRBV27
CASGLEGHEQYF,NA,NA,TRBV12-5
CASSQEWSSGAGTDTQYF,NA,TRBD2,TRBV4-1
CASSFWPAGPNEQYF,NA,TRBD2,TRBV27
CASSTRLAGGLYNEQFF,NA,TRBD2,TRBV14
CASSDPERDRPGGTQYF,NA,TRBD2,TRBV10-1
CASSVWDSPEETQYF,NA,TRBD1,TRBV9
CASSLGTSGADTQYF,NA,TRBD2,TRBV7-9
CASSSSLDGNTF,NA,NA,TRBV6-5
CASSRLAGISTDTQYF,NA,NA,TRBV6-6
CAWSLGGNQPQHF,once,NA,TRBV30
CASSHGTGDTGELFF,NA,TRBD1,TRBV18
CASSYLGAGNTIYF,NA,NA,TRBV6-5
CASRAPGLSTEAFF,NA,NA,TRBV19
CASSPEKPRGGFYEQYF,once,TRBD2,TRBV13
CASSLGQGQLSGNTIYF,NA,NA,TRBV11-2
CASSVGQGAVEQFF,NA,TRBD1,TRBV9
CASSELGGAGNEQFF,few,TRBD2,TRBV11-2
CASSLFSSYEQYF,NA,NA,TRBV7-8
CASSPVAGGGGDTQYF,NA,TRBD2,TRBV5-4
CASSRDSQETQYF,NA,TRBD1,TRBV6-4
CASSLATGQQYF,NA,TRBD1,TRBV11-3
CASRLEGDGYTF,NA,NA,TRBV11-2
CASSKDWGGGTGELFF,NA,NA,TRBV21-1
CASSPPWLTYEQYF,NA,NA,TRBV5-8
CASSLLLENTGELFF,NA,NA,TRBV28
CASSVGTHGYEQYF,NA,NA,TRBV9
CASNPEMGIGNQPQHF,NA,NA,TRBV2
CASTEQTRSYNEQFF,NA,NA,TRBV2
CASSITDTQYF,NA,NA,TRBV25-1